The source of this T cell receptor beta chain is a study of T-cell reconstitution after alpha-beta-depleted transplantation in children. During its preparation, the TCRbeta library received unique molecular identifiers. TCRdb ran MiXCR on the PCR reads and lists one entry per CDR3 protein. This sample carries some 280,000 distinct CDR3 sequences, approximately 9.6% of them seen once, and the ten largest clones take 9.5% to 13%. Sequences were derived from PBMCs from the stem cell graft donor, sampled from the stem cell graft. This receptor was taken from a human donor who donated a stem cell graft to a child with SCID.

The CDR3 loop is CASSPDRGNSGANVLTF. For the CDR3, the DNA is TGTGCCAGCAGCCCGGACAGGGGCAACTCTGGGGCCAACGTCCTGACTTTC. The rearrangement joins TRBV4-2 to TRBJ2-6, with TRBD1 matching 9 bases. Germline loops: CDR1 LGHNA, CDR2 YNFKEQ. With 4 bases clipped from V and 0 bases from J, the junction kept 4 bases outside the gene matches. There are 17 residues in the CDR3.